The next 5 T cell receptor beta chains were all read from a single sample in a study of T cells in Graves' hyperthyroidism and ophthalmopathy. Researchers amplified the TCR beta CDR3 regions from RNA transcripts. Primed by the HTBI set, a first-round RT-PCR was run on the TCR CDR3. TCRdb processed the multiplex PCR reads anew with MiXCR; each CDR3 protein has one entry. The profile covers about 770,000 distinct CDR3 sequences, with under 20% appearing a single time and 16% taken by the ten largest. The source material was blood. The receptors stem from a woman aged 45 to 65 with Graves' hyperthyroidism that later progressed to Graves' ophthalmopathy.

In this sample, this clonotype turned up many times. One junction end does not reproduce the germline sequence, and a read error may be involved. The J gene is TRBJ2-3, the V gene TRBV12-3 or TRBV12-4, with D possibly matching TRBD2 (5 bases). The CDR3 is 14 residues long. The DNA for the CDR3 is TGTGCCAGTTCACACAGAGCTAGCACAGATATGCAGTATTTT. It is translated as CASSHRASTDMQYF.

This clonotype has more than one count but fewer than ten. The chain combines TRBV5-1 with TRBJ2-2, with 7 positions matching TRBD2. The junction had 9 bases not matched to a gene; V was cut back by 7 bases and J by 0 bases. CDR3 size: 16 residues. Germline-derived CDR1 and CDR2 are SGHRS and YFSETQ. CDR3 residues: CASRLWGGSNTGELFF. DNA for the CDR3: TGCGCCAGCCGGCTCTGGGGGGGGTCGAACACCGGGGAGCTGTTTTTT.

This clonotype was observed a handful of times. The genes are TRBV19 and TRBJ2-5; 14 positions agree with TRBD2. The CDR3 is made up of 15 amino acids. Germline CDR1 LNHDA, CDR2 SQIVND (reference sequence). V gave up 6 bases and J gave up 5 bases; unmatched junction bases: 5. CDR3 region: CASRETSGGGETQYF. The CDR3 DNA reads TGTGCCAGTAGAGAGACTAGCGGGGGGGGGGAGACCCAGTACTTC.

This chain joins TRBV12-3 or TRBV12-4 and TRBJ1-2; D not resolved. The CDR3 runs 13 residues. V gave up 6 bases and J gave up 4 bases, with 12 bases separating them. The DNA of the CDR3 is TGTGCCAGCAGCTTAACGGAGTTCTATGGCTACACCTTC. Translated, it gives CASSLTEFYGYTF.

V usage is TRBV20-1 and J usage is TRBJ2-7; tentative D call: TRBD1 (6 bases). This CDR3 spans 13 amino acids. The germline V gene encodes CDR1 DFQATT and CDR2 SNEGSKA (reference sequence). Trimming pared 4 bases from V and 1 base from J, leaving 11 bases between. CDR3 in amino acids: CSAKTGISYEQYF. The CDR3 DNA is TGCAGTGCTAAAACAGGGATTTCCTACGAGCAGTACTTC.